This T cell receptor beta chain stems from a study of blood T cell repertoires in COVID-19. Study-wide background: The samples span acute and convalescent COVID-19 from the United States, Italy and Spain.

How the authors handled the data: Estimates of nucleated cell counts were drawn from the amplification of reference gene primers. Profiling relied on immunoSEQ multiplex PCR, and the TCRdb table lists in-frame clones only, not all of them. V, J and clone size derive from that table, while D and trimming were established from the DNA sequence. The sample has around 300,000 clones; about 85% are singletons. CDR3 length: 15 amino acids. V lost 5 bases and J lost 9, with 22 bases in between. Germline loops: CDR1 SEHNR, CDR2 FQNEAQ (reference sequence). Participants were placed into cohorts based on the clinical history they reported. This clone was seen only once.

The chain has TRBV7-9 and TRBJ1-1; D unclear. Sample: PBMCs or T cells enriched from blood (not recorded which). This receptor was obtained from a woman between 45 and 65 years old who had recovered from COVID-19. CDR3 nucleotides: TGTGCCAGCAGCCAAGGAGGCGAGGGCCTGGGGAAAGCTTTCTTT. Translation: CASSQGGEGLGKAFF.